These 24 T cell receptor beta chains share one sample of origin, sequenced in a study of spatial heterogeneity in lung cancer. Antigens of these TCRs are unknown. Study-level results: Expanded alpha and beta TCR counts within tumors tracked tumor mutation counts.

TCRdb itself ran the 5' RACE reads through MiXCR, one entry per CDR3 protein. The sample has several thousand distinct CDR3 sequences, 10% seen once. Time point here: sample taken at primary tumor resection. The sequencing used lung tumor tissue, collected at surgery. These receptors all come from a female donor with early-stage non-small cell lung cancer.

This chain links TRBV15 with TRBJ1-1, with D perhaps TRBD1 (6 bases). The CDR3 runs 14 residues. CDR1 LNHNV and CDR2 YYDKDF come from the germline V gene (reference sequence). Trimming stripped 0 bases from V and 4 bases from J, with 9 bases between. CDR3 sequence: CATSREQGFTEAFF. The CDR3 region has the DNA TGTGCCACCAGCAGAGAACAGGGCTTCACTGAAGCTTTCTTT.

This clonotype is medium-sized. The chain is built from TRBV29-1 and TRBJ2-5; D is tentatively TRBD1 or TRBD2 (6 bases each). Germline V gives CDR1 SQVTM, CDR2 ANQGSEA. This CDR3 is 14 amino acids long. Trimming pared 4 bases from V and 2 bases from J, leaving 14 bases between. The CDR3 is CSVVRSGAQETQYF. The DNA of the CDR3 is TGCAGCGTTGTCAGGTCGGGGGCGCAAGAGACCCAGTACTTC. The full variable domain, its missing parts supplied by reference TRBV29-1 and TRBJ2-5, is SAVISQKPSRDICQRGTSLTIQCQVDSQVTMMFWYRQQPGQSLTLIATANQGSEATYESGFVIDKFPISRPNLTFSTLTVSNMSPEDSSIYLCSVVRSGAQETQYFGPGTRLLVL.

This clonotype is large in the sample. The CDR3: CASSVSGGETQYF. CDR3 nucleotides: TGTGCCAGTTCCGTTAGCGGGGGCGAGACCCAGTACTTC. V usage is TRBV19 and J usage is TRBJ2-5; the match to TRBD2 covers 9 bases. V shed 8 bases and J 5 bases; nucleotides not matched to a gene: 6. CDR3 length: 13 residues. Germline CDR1 and CDR2: LNHDA and SQIVND (reference sequence).

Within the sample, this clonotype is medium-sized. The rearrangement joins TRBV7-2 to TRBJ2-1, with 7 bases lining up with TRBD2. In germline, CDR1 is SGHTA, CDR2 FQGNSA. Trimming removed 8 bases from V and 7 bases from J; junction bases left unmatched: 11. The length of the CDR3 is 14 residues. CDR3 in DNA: TGTGCCAGCCGTGCGTGGGGGGGGAGGAATGAGCAGTTCTTC. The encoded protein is CASRAWGGRNEQFF. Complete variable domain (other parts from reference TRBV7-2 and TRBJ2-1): GAGVSQSPSNKVTEKGKDVELRCDPISGHTALYWYRQSLGQGLEFLIYFQGNSAPDKSGLPSDRFSAERTGGSVSTLTIQRTQQEDSAVYLCASRAWGGRNEQFFGPGTRLTVL.

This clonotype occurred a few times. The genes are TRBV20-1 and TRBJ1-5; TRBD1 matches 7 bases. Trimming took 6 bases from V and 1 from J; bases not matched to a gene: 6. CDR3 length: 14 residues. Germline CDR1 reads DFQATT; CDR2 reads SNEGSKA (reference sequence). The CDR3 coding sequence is TGCAGTGCCGAGGACAGGTACAGCAATCAGCCCCAGCATTTT. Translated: CSAEDRYSNQPQHF.

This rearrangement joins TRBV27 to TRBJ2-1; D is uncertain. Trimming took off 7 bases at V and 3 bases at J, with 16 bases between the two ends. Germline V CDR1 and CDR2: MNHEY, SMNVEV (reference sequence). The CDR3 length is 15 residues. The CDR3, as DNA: TGTGCCAGCAATAGACTCCCGATCGACTACAATGAGCAGTTCTTC. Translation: CASNRLPIDYNEQFF.

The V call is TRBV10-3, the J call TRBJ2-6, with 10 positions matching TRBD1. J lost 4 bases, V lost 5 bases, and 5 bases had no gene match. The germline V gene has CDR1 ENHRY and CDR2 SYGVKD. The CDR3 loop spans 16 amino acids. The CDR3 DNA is TGTGCCATCAGTCCCGGGACAGGGGTCGGGGCCAACGTCCTGACTTTC. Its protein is CAISPGTGVGANVLTF.

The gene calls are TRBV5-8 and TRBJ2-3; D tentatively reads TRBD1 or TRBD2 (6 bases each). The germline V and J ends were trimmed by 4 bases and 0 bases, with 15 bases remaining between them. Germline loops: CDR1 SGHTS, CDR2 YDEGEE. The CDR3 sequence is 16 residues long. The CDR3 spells CASSPLGGVSTDTQYF. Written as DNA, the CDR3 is TGTGCCAGCAGCCCCCTCGGGGGCGTAAGCACAGATACGCAGTATTTT.

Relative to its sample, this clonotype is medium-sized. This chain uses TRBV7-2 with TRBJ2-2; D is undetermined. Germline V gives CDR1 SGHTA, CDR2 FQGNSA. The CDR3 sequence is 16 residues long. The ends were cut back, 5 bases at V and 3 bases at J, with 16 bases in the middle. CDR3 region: CASSLGGRLHTGELFF. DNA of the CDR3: TGTGCCAGCAGCCTGGGCGGCCGGCTACACACCGGGGAGCTGTTTTTT.

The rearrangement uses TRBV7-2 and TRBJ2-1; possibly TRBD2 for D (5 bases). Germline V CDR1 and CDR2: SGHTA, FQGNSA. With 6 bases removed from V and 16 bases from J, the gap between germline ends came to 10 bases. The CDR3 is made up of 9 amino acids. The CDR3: CASRDLEFF. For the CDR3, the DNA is TGTGCCAGCAGGGACTTGGAATTCTTC. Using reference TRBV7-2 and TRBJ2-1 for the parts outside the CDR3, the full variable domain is GAGVSQSPSNKVTEKGKDVELRCDPISGHTALYWYRQSLGQGLEFLIYFQGNSAPDKSGLPSDRFSAERTGGSVSTLTIQRTQQEDSAVYLCASRDLEFFGPGTRLTVL.

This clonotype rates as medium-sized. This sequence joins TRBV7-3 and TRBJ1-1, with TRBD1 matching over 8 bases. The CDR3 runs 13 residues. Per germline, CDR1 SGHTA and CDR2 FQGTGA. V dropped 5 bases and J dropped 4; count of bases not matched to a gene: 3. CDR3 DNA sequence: TGTGCCAGCAGCCCCACAGGGGGCACTGAAGCTTTCTTT. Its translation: CASSPTGGTEAFF.

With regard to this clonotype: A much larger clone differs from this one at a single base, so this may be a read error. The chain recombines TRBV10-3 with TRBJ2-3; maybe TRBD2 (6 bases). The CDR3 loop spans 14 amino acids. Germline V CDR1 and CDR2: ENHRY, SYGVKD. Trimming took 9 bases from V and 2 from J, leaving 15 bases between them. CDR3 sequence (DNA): TGTGCCATAGCTAGCGCGACCTCCACAGATACGCAGTATTTT. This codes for CAIASATSTDTQYF.

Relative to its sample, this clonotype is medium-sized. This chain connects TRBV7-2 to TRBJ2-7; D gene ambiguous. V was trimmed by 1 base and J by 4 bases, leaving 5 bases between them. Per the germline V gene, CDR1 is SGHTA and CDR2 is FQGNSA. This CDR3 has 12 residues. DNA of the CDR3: TGTGCCAGCAGCTTAGTTAGGTACGAGCAGTACTTC. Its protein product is CASSLVRYEQYF.

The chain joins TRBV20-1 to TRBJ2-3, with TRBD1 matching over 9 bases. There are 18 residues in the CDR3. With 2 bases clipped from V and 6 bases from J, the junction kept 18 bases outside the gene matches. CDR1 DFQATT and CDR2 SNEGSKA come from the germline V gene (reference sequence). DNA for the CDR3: TGCAGTGCTAGACCCTTCCCCGGACAGGGGCCCAAGATTGATACGCAGTATTTT. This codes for CSARPFPGQGPKIDTQYF.

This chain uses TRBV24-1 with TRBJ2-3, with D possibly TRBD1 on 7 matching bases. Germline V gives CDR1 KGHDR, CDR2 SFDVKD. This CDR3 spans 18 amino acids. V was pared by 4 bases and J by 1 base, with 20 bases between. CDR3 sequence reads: CATSDFLGRGVGTDTQYF. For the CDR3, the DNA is TGTGCCACCAGTGACTTCCTAGGCAGGGGGGTCGGCACAGATACGCAGTATTTT.

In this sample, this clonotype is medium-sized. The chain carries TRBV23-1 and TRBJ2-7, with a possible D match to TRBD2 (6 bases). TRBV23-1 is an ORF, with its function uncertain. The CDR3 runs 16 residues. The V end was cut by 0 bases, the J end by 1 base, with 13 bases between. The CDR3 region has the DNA TGCGCCAGCAGTCAATCAAGGAGGGTTCTTTCCTACGAGCAGTACTTC. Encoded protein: CASSQSRRVLSYEQYF.

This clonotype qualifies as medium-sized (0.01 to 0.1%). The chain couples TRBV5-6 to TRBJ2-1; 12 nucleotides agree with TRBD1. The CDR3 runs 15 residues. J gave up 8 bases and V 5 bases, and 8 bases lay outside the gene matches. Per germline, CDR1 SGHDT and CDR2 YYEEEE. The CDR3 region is CASSLGDRGQDEQFF. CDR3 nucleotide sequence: TGTGCCAGCAGTCTCGGGGACAGGGGGCAGGATGAGCAGTTCTTC.

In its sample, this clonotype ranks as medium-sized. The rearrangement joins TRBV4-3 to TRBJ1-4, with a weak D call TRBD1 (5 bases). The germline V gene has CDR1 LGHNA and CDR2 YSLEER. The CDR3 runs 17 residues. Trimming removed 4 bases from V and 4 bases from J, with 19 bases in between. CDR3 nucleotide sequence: TGCGCCAGCAGCCCCGAACTCGGGGGGGGTTATAATGAAAAACTGTTTTTT. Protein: CASSPELGGGYNEKLFF.

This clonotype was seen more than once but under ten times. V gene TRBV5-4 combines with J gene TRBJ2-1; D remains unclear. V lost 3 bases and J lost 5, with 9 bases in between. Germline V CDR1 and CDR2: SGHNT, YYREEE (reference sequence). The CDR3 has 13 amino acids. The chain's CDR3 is CASSSPGDNEQFF. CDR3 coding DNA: TGTGCCAGCAGCTCCCCTGGAGACAATGAGCAGTTCTTC.

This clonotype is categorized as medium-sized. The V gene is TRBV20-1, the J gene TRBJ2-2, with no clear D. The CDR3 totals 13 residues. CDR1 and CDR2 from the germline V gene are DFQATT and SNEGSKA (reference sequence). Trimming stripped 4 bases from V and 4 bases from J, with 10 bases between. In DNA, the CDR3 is TGCAGTGCTACGGGCGTTTCCACCGGGGAGCTGTTTTTT. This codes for CSATGVSTGELFF.

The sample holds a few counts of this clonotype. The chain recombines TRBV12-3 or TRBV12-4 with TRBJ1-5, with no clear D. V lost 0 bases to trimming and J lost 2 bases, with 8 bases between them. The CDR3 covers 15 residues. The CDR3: CASSLAREGNQPQHF. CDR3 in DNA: TGTGCCAGCAGTTTAGCGAGGGAGGGCAATCAGCCCCAGCATTTT.

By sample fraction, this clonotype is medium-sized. CDR3 region: CASRSGGTGANVLTF. The CDR3 DNA reads as TGTGCCAGCAGATCGGGGGGGACTGGGGCCAACGTCCTGACTTTC. The rearrangement joins TRBV6-6 to TRBJ2-6; 8 bases line up with TRBD2. This CDR3 has 15 amino acids. The V and J ends lost 6 bases and 2 bases, in that order; junction bases with no gene match: 3. Germline CDR1 reads MNHNY; CDR2 reads SVGAGI (reference sequence).

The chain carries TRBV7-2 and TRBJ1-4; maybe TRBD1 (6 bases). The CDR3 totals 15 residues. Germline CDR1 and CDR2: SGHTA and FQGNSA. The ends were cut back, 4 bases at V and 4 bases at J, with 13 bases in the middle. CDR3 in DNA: TGTGCCAGCAGCTCCACCGGGACACGTAATGAAAAACTGTTTTTT. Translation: CASSSTGTRNEKLFF.

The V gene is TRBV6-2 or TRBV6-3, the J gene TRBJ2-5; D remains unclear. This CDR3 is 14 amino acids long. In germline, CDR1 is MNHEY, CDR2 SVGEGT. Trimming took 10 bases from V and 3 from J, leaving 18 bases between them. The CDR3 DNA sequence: TGTGCCATCCAAAATGACGCCCGCGAAGAGACCCAGTACTTC. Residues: CAIQNDAREETQYF.